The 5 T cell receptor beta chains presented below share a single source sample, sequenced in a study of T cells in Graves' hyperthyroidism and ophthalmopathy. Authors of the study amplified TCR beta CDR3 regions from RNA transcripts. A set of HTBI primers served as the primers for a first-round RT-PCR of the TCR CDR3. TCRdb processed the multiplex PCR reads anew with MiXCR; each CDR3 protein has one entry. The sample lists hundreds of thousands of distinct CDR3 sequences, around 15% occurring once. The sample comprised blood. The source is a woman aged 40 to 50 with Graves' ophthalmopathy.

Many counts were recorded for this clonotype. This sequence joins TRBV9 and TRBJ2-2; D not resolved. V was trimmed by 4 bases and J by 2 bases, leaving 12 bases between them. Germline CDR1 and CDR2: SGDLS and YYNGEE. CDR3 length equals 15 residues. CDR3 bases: TGTGCCAGCAGCCCCCACTCGATTAACACCGGGGAGCTGTTTTTT. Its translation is CASSPHSINTGELFF.

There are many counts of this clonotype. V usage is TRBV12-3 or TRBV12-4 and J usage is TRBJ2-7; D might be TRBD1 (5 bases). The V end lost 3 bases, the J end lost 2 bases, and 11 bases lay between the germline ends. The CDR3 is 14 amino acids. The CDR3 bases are TGTGCCAGCAGTTTTTCAGGGTACCCCTACGAGCAGTACTTC. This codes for CASSFSGYPYEQYF.

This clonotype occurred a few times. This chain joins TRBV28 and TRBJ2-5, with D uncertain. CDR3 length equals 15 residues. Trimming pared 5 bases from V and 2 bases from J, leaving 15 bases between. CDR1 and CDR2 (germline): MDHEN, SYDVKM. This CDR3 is CASSIQTDGQETQYF. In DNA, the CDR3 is TGTGCCAGCAGTATCCAGACGGATGGGCAAGAGACCCAGTACTTC.

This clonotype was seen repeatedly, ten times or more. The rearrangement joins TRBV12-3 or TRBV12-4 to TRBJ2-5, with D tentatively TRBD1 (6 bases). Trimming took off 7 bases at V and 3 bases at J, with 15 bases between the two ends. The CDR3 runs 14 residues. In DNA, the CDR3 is TGTGCCAGCAATCCCGGGACAAGAGAAGAGACCCAGTACTTC. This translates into CASNPGTREETQYF.

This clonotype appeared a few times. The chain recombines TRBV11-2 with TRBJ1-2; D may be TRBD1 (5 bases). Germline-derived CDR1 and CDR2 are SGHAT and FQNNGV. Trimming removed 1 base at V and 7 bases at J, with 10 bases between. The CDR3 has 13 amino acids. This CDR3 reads CASSLGGTPGYTF. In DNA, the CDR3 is TGTGCCAGCAGCTTAGGGGGCACCCCTGGCTACACCTTC.